These 22 T cell receptor beta chains came from one sample sequenced in a study of Graves' ophthalmopathy and Graves' hyperthyroidism. The authors amplified TCR beta CDR3 regions from RNA transcripts. A first-round RT-PCR used HTBI primers, followed by a second-round multiplex PCR. TCRdb reprocessed the multiplex PCR reads with MiXCR, giving one entry per CDR3 protein. The sample carries some 1.1 million distinct CDR3 sequences, about two fifths recorded once. Input material: peripheral blood or thyroid tissue (not recorded which). The receptors shown here come from an adult man with Graves' hyperthyroidism.

This clonotype occurred a few times. The V gene is TRBV7-9, the J gene TRBJ2-7; D could derive from TRBD1 or TRBD2 (5 bases each). The CDR3 spans 16 residues. V lost 0 bases and J lost 7, with 19 bases in between. From germline, CDR1 is SEHNR and CDR2 FQNEAQ (reference sequence). The CDR3 spells CASSLAQGVRAGEQYF. DNA of the CDR3: TGTGCCAGCAGCTTAGCCCAGGGAGTTAGGGCCGGGGAGCAGTACTTC.

This sequence joins TRBV11-2 and TRBJ1-2; TRBD1 aligns across 7 bases. The CDR3 has 17 residues. Germline V gene sequence: CDR1 SGHAT, CDR2 FQNNGV. The trim removed 5 bases at V and 0 bases at J, leaving 12 bases unmatched. This CDR3 is CASSRTITGAANYGYTF. The DNA of the CDR3 is TGTGCCAGCAGCCGAACAATAACAGGGGCGGCTAACTATGGCTACACCTTC.

This clonotype came up a few times. The genes are TRBV7-2 and TRBJ2-7; 13 bases agree with TRBD2. The junction had 5 bases not matched to a gene; V was cut back by 3 bases and J by 3 bases. This CDR3 spans 16 amino acids. Germline values: CDR1 SGHTA, CDR2 FQGNSA. The CDR3 protein is CASSLAGTSGIYEQYF. CDR3 DNA: TGTGCCAGCAGCTTGGCCGGGACTAGCGGGATCTACGAGCAGTACTTC.

In regard to this clonotype: A clone one base away is much larger, so this may be a read error. The genes are TRBV9 and TRBJ2-6; weak D call: TRBD1 (5 bases). This CDR3 has 18 residues. Germline CDR1 is SGDLS and CDR2 is YYNGEE. Trimming removed 4 bases from V and 0 bases from J, with 17 bases in between. The CDR3 DNA is TGTGCCAGCAGCACTTGCAGGGATCATAGCTCTGGGGCCAACGTCCTGACTTTC. Translated, it gives CASSTCRDHSSGANVLTF.

This clonotype was observed a handful of times. This sequence joins TRBV7-2 and TRBJ2-2; maybe TRBD1 (6 bases). This CDR3 spans 15 amino acids. CDR1 and CDR2 (germline): SGHTA, FQGNSA. The V end lost 5 bases, the J end lost 7 bases, and 17 bases lay between the germline ends. The CDR3 loop is CASSHRQGLSGELFF. CDR3 DNA: TGTGCCAGCAGCCACCGCCAGGGGCTGAGCGGGGAGCTGTTTTTT. Drawing the rest from reference TRBV7-2 and TRBJ2-2, the complete variable domain is GAGVSQSPSNKVTEKGKDVELRCDPISGHTALYWYRQSLGQGLEFLIYFQGNSAPDKSGLPSDRFSAERTGGSVSTLTIQRTQQEDSAVYLCASSHRQGLSGELFFGEGSRLTVL.

This clonotype was observed many times. The J gene is TRBJ1-1, the V gene TRBV5-1; D is unresolved. The CDR3 runs 13 residues. With 4 bases removed from V and 2 bases from J, the gap between germline ends came to 9 bases. CDR1 and CDR2 (germline): SGHRS, YFSETQ. CDR3: CASSNQINTEAFF. The CDR3 nucleotides read TGCGCCAGCAGCAATCAGATTAACACTGAAGCTTTCTTT. Variable domain in full (rest from reference TRBV5-1 and TRBJ1-1): KAGVTQTPRYLIKTRGQQVTLSCSPISGHRSVSWYQQTPGQGLQFLFEYFSETQRNKGNFPGRFSGRQFSNSRSEMNVSTLELGDSALYLCASSNQINTEAFFGQGTRLTVV.

This clonotype was detected ten times or more. This rearrangement joins TRBV15 to TRBJ2-7, with 8 bases that match TRBD2. The CDR3 extends over 14 amino acids. The germline V gene encodes CDR1 LNHNV and CDR2 YYDKDF (reference sequence). With V trimmed by 8 bases and J by 4 bases, 10 bases remained unmatched. The CDR3 region has the DNA TGTGCCACCGCCCCGGGACTAGTCAATTACGAGCAGTACTTC. It yields the protein CATAPGLVNYEQYF.

This clonotype was observed a handful of times. The genes are TRBV20-1 and TRBJ1-2, with 7 bases matching TRBD1. The CDR3 sequence is 13 residues long. The V and J ends lost 0 bases and 7 bases, in that order; junction bases with no gene match: 5. Germline values: CDR1 DFQATT, CDR2 SNEGSKA (reference sequence). CDR3 region: CSARDLGGVGYTF. Here the CDR3 DNA reads TGCAGTGCTAGAGATTTAGGGGGCGTTGGCTACACCTTC.

Comments on this clonotype: A much bigger clone sits one base away, suggesting this may be a read error. The chain uses TRBV5-1 and TRBJ1-1, with a tentative D call TRBD1 (6 bases). The CDR3 has 13 residues. Trimming took 7 bases from V and 10 from J, leaving 20 bases between them. The germline gives CDR1 SGHRS, CDR2 YFSETQ. The CDR3 DNA follows: TGCGCCAGCGGCCCCCGGGGGGGCTCATCAGCTTTCTTT. As protein: CASGPRGGSSAFF.

This clonotype was seen a handful of times. The V call is TRBV12-3 or TRBV12-4, the J call TRBJ2-5; 7 nucleotides line up with TRBD2. With 4 bases clipped from V and 2 bases from J, the junction kept 10 bases outside the gene matches. The CDR3 has 16 residues. This CDR3 is CASSWEGSGRQETQYF. The CDR3 coding sequence is TGTGCCAGCAGTTGGGAGGGTAGCGGTAGGCAAGAGACCCAGTACTTC.

On this clonotype: Sequence at one end of the junction differs from germline and may be a read error. The chain combines TRBV10-3 with TRBJ2-7; possible D gene TRBD1, 5 bases. Germline CDR1 reads ENHRY; CDR2 reads SYGVKD. CDR3 size: 17 residues. The CDR3, as DNA: TGTGCCAGCAGTTACTCGACCTTGGCAGGGATAGGCGACGAGCAGTACTTC. Its protein product is CASSYSTLAGIGDEQYF.

The chain uses TRBV7-9 and TRBJ1-5, with 7 bases that match TRBD1. The CDR3 is 14 amino acids. Germline V gives CDR1 SEHNR, CDR2 FQNEAQ (reference sequence). The V segment lost 3 bases and the J segment 6 bases; nucleotides outside the gene matches: 5. CDR3 sequence: CASSFAGGRQPQHF. For the CDR3, the DNA is TGTGCCAGCAGCTTTGCAGGGGGTCGTCAGCCCCAGCATTTT.

This clonotype was picked up many times. This may come from a read error, since a much larger clone is one base off. The chain recombines TRBV7-9 with TRBJ1-1; D unresolved. Germline loops: CDR1 SEHNR, CDR2 FQNEAQ (reference sequence). CDR3 length: 14 residues. V was shortened by 2 bases and J by 1 base, with 8 bases between the two germline ends. The CDR3 nucleotides are TGTGCCAGCAGCTTACAAGGGCCGAACACTGAAGCTTTCTTT. Protein sequence: CASSLQGPNTEAFF.

The chain uses TRBV6-1 and TRBJ1-2; D call uncertain. Germline V gene data show CDR1 as MNHNS and CDR2 as SASEGT. This CDR3 has 12 amino acids. V lost 7 bases to trimming and J lost 5 bases, with 11 bases between them. CDR3 DNA: TGTGCCAGCACTAGAGGACGGTATGGCTACACCTTC. This gives the protein CASTRGRYGYTF.

This chain links TRBV29-1 with TRBJ2-3, with D unclear. The CDR3 totals 12 residues. V lost 6 bases to trimming and J lost 0 bases, with 7 bases between them. Germline V gives CDR1 SQVTM, CDR2 ANQGSEA. For the CDR3, the DNA is TGCAGCGTCCATCTCAGCACAGATACGCAGTATTTT. Amino acids: CSVHLSTDTQYF.

This clonotype turned up a few times. The chain joins TRBV6-5 to TRBJ2-7; the match to TRBD2 covers 12 bases. J was trimmed by 3 bases and V by 6 bases; bases with no gene match: 6. The CDR3 consists of 15 residues. In germline, CDR1 is MNHEY, CDR2 SVGAGI. The CDR3 sequence is CASSRTSGNYYEQYF. As DNA, the CDR3 is TGTGCCAGCAGCCGGACTAGCGGGAACTACTACGAGCAGTACTTC.

J is TRBJ1-1 and V is TRBV27, with D unclear. V was clipped by 2 bases and J by 0 bases, with 10 bases between them. This CDR3 is 15 amino acids long. Germline V gene sequence: CDR1 MNHEY, CDR2 SMNVEV (reference sequence). The CDR3: CASSLRSGLNTEAFF. The CDR3 nucleotides are TGTGCCAGCAGTTTACGATCCGGGTTGAACACTGAAGCTTTCTTT.

The chain links TRBV9 to TRBJ2-7, with 7 bases matching TRBD1. This CDR3 spans 15 amino acids. V gave up 6 bases and J gave up 2 bases; unmatched junction bases: 11. The germline CDR1 and CDR2 sequences are SGDLS and YYNGEE. The CDR3 here is CASTPSPDRAYEQYF. The CDR3 nucleotides read TGTGCCAGCACCCCGTCGCCCGACAGGGCCTACGAGCAGTACTTC.

This clonotype was picked up many times. V gene TRBV5-6 combines with J gene TRBJ2-7, with 10 positions matching TRBD2. The J segment lost 3 bases and the V segment lost 4 bases, leaving 7 bases of the junction unmatched. The CDR3 covers 15 residues. CDR1 SGHDT and CDR2 YYEEEE come from the germline V gene. Written as DNA, the CDR3 is TGTGCCAGCAGCGGAGCACTAGCGGGAAGCTACGAGCAGTACTTC. Protein sequence: CASSGALAGSYEQYF.

CDR3 protein: CASSLRMDAEAFF. In DNA form, the CDR3 reads TGTGCCAGCAGCCTGAGAATGGATGCTGAAGCTTTCTTT. The gene calls are TRBV9 and TRBJ1-1; D uncertain. V was shortened by 4 bases and J by 6 bases, with 13 bases between the two germline ends. Germline CDR1 SGDLS, CDR2 YYNGEE. The CDR3 runs to 13 residues.

The chain joins TRBV14 to TRBJ2-7; 9 positions agree with TRBD2. V lost 5 bases, J lost 4 bases, and 3 bases stayed unmatched. Germline CDR1 is SGHDN and CDR2 is FVKESK. This CDR3 is 13 amino acids long. Here the CDR3 DNA reads TGTGCCAGCAGCAACGCGGGAGGGTACGAGCAGTACTTC. Translating it yields CASSNAGGYEQYF. The full variable domain, in which reference TRBV14 and TRBJ2-7 provide the parts outside the CDR3, is EAGVTQFPSHSVIEKGQTVTLRCDPISGHDNLYWYRRVMGKEIKFLLHFVKESKQDESGMPNNRFLAERTGGTYSTLKVQPAELEDSGVYFCASSNAGGYEQYFGPGTRLTVT.

The J gene is TRBJ1-2, the V gene TRBV29-1; D is ambiguous. The V end was cut by 0 bases, the J end by 8 bases, with 10 bases between. Germline values: CDR1 SQVTM, CDR2 ANQGSEA. The length of the CDR3 is 12 residues. CDR3 residues: CSVEDSGEGYTF. CDR3 nucleotides: TGCAGCGTTGAAGACAGTGGGGAAGGCTACACCTTC. Using reference TRBV29-1 and TRBJ1-2 for the parts outside the CDR3, the full variable domain is SAVISQKPSRDICQRGTSLTIQCQVDSQVTMMFWYRQQPGQSLTLIATANQGSEATYESGFVIDKFPISRPNLTFSTLTVSNMSPEDSSIYLCSVEDSGEGYTFGSGTRLTVV.